Sequencing of this TCR beta chain was carried out in a study of cytotoxic CD8 clonotypes in ibrutinib-treated CLL. As for the study in general: Responses comprised about 25 partial and 2 complete; at median around six years, approximately 14 remained remitted and some twelve progressed. Findings of the study overall: A difference in sampling times existed between sustained-remission and progressing patients.

This clone has more than one count but fewer than ten. What it recognizes is unknown. The repertoire was sequenced with immunoSEQ multiplex PCR; TCRdb's copy has only in-frame clones and lacks some. The data show more than 85,000 clones, roughly three quarters seen once. There are 15 residues in the CDR3. CDR1 is SEHNR and CDR2 is FQNEAQ in the germline V gene (reference sequence). Between the trimmed V and J ends, which lost 1 base and 5 bases, there was a span of 9 bases. The sequence came from a human donor with chronic lymphocytic leukemia. J is TRBJ1-6 and V is TRBV7-9; possibly TRBD1 for D (6 bases). Specimen: PBMCs, collected after 24 months of ibrutinib treatment. The CDR3 DNA sequence: TGTGCCAGCAGCTTAGACAGGGTGGATAATTCACCCCTCCACTTT. It encodes CASSLDRVDNSPLHF.